The 19 T cell receptor beta chains below all came from one sample that was sequenced in a study of naive and memory T cell subsets. Four PCR rounds used nested alpha and beta constant region primers plus the SP2 primer. TCRdb re-called the 5' RACE reads through MiXCR, storing one row per CDR3 protein. In the table there are about 62,000 distinct CDR3 sequences, less than 10% of which are singletons. An oligonucleotide containing a UMI was ligated to the 3' end of TCR cDNA. These TCRs come from a female donor in good health.

This clonotype was counted only a few times. V is TRBV12-3 or TRBV12-4 and J is TRBJ1-3; D gene unclear. This CDR3 region has 15 residues. Trimming stripped 5 bases from V and 0 bases from J, with 11 bases between. The CDR3: CASSPSRFSGNTIYF. The CDR3 nucleotides read TGTGCCAGCAGTCCTTCGCGGTTCTCTGGAAACACCATATATTTT.

This clonotype was counted a few times. The CDR3, as DNA: TGCGCCAGCAGCTTGGGCGGGAGCTCTACCGGGGAGCTGTTTTTT. It specifies CASSLGGSSTGELFF. The V call is TRBV5-1, the J call TRBJ2-2; 7 bases align to TRBD2. Germline V lookup: CDR1 SGHRS, CDR2 YFSETQ. V shed 0 bases and J 5 bases; nucleotides not matched to a gene: 4. This CDR3 has 15 residues.

The chain is built from TRBV19 and TRBJ2-1; TRBD2 might be the D (5 bases). V was pared by 1 base and J by 4 bases, with 14 bases between. Germline CDR1 and CDR2: LNHDA and SQIVND (reference sequence). CDR3 length: 16 residues. The DNA for the CDR3 is TGTGCCAGTAGTATAGTTTCTAGCCGACTTTACAATGAGCAGTTCTTC. Translated: CASSIVSSRLYNEQFF.

The sample holds many counts of this clonotype. The rearrangement joins TRBV14 to TRBJ2-1; D possibly matches TRBD1 or TRBD2 (5 bases each). In germline, CDR1 is SGHDN, CDR2 FVKESK. The CDR3 is 16 residues long. Between the trimmed V and J ends, which lost 4 bases and 7 bases, there was a span of 20 bases. In DNA form, the CDR3 reads TGTGCCAGCAGCCTGGCCGGGACCCTTTCCCTAAATGAGCAGTTCTTC. Residues: CASSLAGTLSLNEQFF.

The chain combines TRBV7-9 with TRBJ1-4; TRBD1 is a possible D gene (5 bases). The V end was cut by 5 bases, the J end by 7 bases, with 14 bases between. Looked up from germline, CDR1 is SEHNR and CDR2 is FQNEAQ (reference sequence). The CDR3 has 14 amino acids. Here the CDR3 reads CASSQKGISEKLFF. CDR3 nucleotide sequence: TGTGCCAGCAGCCAGAAGGGGATCAGTGAAAAACTGTTTTTT.

This clonotype was observed at least ten times. The V gene is TRBV5-1, the J gene TRBJ1-2, with unresolved D. The CDR3 has 14 amino acids. Germline CDR1 SGHRS, CDR2 YFSETQ. V was pared by 6 bases and J by 7 bases, with 19 bases between. CDR3: CASKVSPGSGGYTF. CDR3 coding DNA: TGCGCCAGCAAGGTCTCTCCGGGTAGCGGTGGCTACACCTTC.

Ten or more counts support this clonotype. The V gene is TRBV29-1, the J gene TRBJ2-1; D remains unclear. Between the trimmed V and J ends, which lost 4 bases and 7 bases, there was a span of 11 bases. The CDR3 covers 12 residues. Germline assignment: CDR1 SQVTM and CDR2 ANQGSEA. The CDR3 here is CSVGGRWNEQFF. CDR3 in DNA: TGCAGCGTTGGAGGCAGGTGGAATGAGCAGTTCTTC.

The chain has TRBV11-2 and TRBJ1-1; unclear D gene. The CDR3 contains 15 residues. Trimming pared 7 bases from V and 0 bases from J, leaving 15 bases between. Germline V gene lookup returns CDR1 SGHAT and CDR2 FQNNGV. CDR3 DNA sequence: TGTGCCAGCACCATTAGCGGGGAGCTGAACACTGAAGCTTTCTTT. It encodes CASTISGELNTEAFF.

The rearrangement links TRBV24-1 to TRBJ2-5; a possible D gene is TRBD2 (5 bases). This CDR3 has 16 residues. The germline V gene has CDR1 KGHDR and CDR2 SFDVKD. Trimming stripped 0 bases from V and 5 bases from J, with 15 bases between. Here the CDR3 reads CATSDLLPGVEETQYF. Here the CDR3 DNA reads TGTGCCACCAGTGATTTGCTTCCCGGGGTCGAGGAGACCCAGTACTTC.

At least ten counts were recorded for this clonotype. The chain couples TRBV27 to TRBJ2-5; D is possibly TRBD2 (6 bases). CDR1 is MNHEY and CDR2 is SMNVEV in the germline V gene (reference sequence). The CDR3 covers 15 residues. V lost 3 bases, J lost 4 bases, and 15 bases lay in between. CDR3 protein: CASSLSHGSGETQYF. The CDR3 region has the DNA TGTGCCAGCAGTTTGAGCCACGGGAGTGGAGAGACCCAGTACTTC.

This sequence joins TRBV5-1 and TRBJ2-1, with unresolved D. From germline, CDR1 is SGHRS and CDR2 YFSETQ. The CDR3 loop spans 16 amino acids. V lost 0 bases and J lost 2, with 12 bases in between. The CDR3 DNA sequence: TGCGCCAGCAGCTTGGAGACAAGGTACCCCTACAATGAGCAGTTCTTC. Translating gives CASSLETRYPYNEQFF.

In this sample, this clonotype turned up a few times. This chain uses TRBV9 with TRBJ1-6; D uncertain. Per the germline V gene, CDR1 is SGDLS and CDR2 is YYNGEE. CDR3 length equals 16 residues. The V and J ends lost 3 bases and 6 bases respectively, with 16 bases between them. CDR3 region: CASSERAINSNSPLHF. The CDR3 bases are TGTGCCAGCAGCGAGAGGGCCATAAATTCTAATTCACCCCTCCACTTT.

The rearrangement joins TRBV20-1 to TRBJ2-7; 8 nucleotides line up with TRBD1. The length of the CDR3 is 14 residues. The germline gives CDR1 DFQATT, CDR2 SNEGSKA (reference sequence). Trimming cost V 5 bases and J 0 bases; bases outside gene matches: 6. CDR3 residues: CSALDRVNSYEQYF. The CDR3 coding sequence is TGCAGTGCTTTGGACAGGGTTAACTCCTACGAGCAGTACTTC.

The chain carries TRBV19 and TRBJ1-5; D is ambiguous. The V and J ends lost 3 bases and 5 bases respectively, with 8 bases between them. From germline, CDR1 is LNHDA and CDR2 SQIVND (reference sequence). The CDR3 has 13 residues. DNA of the CDR3: TGTGCCAGTAGTATGTTTGAGGATCAGCCCCAGCATTTT. Its protein product is CASSMFEDQPQHF.

This clonotype was observed a few times. This rearrangement joins TRBV20-1 to TRBJ2-5; a weak D match, TRBD2 (6 bases). The V gene's germline CDR1 is DFQATT and CDR2 SNEGSKA (reference sequence). V shed 1 base and J shed 5 bases, with 23 bases lying between them. The CDR3 consists of 17 residues. DNA of the CDR3: TGCAGTGCTAGAGGCCGAGGGAGGACTTTGTTAGGGGAGACCCAGTACTTC. Translated: CSARGRGRTLLGETQYF.

This clonotype was counted at least ten times. This sequence joins TRBV7-2 and TRBJ1-2; D remains ambiguous. The germline V and J ends were trimmed by 3 bases and 1 base, with 9 bases remaining between them. Germline assignment: CDR1 SGHTA and CDR2 FQGNSA. The CDR3 covers 14 residues. CDR3 nucleotides: TGTGCCAGCAGCTTTGACGGATATAACTATGGCTACACCTTC. Its protein product is CASSFDGYNYGYTF.

This sequence joins TRBV6-1 and TRBJ2-7; 8 bases are shared with TRBD1. The germline CDR1 and CDR2 sequences are MNHNS and SASEGT. This CDR3 spans 13 amino acids. J gave up 3 bases and V 10 bases, and 8 bases lay outside the gene matches. CDR3 amino acids: CAIQDRVGYEQYF. Written as DNA, the CDR3 is TGTGCCATCCAGGACAGGGTGGGCTACGAGCAGTACTTC.

This clonotype came up many times. The chain links TRBV12-3 or TRBV12-4 to TRBJ1-5; TRBD1 matches 10 bases. The CDR3 sequence is 14 residues long. Losses at the gene ends were 6 bases for V and 6 bases for J; bases not matched to a gene: 5. The CDR3 here is CASSQTGGRQPQHF. The CDR3 region has the DNA TGTGCCAGCAGCCAGACAGGGGGCCGTCAGCCCCAGCATTTT.

Many counts were recorded for this clonotype. The chain combines TRBV7-9 with TRBJ2-7; a possible D gene is TRBD2 (5 bases). CDR3 length: 14 residues. The germline CDR1 and CDR2 sequences are SEHNR and FQNEAQ (reference sequence). The ends were cut back, 0 bases at V and 4 bases at J, with 10 bases in the middle. Written as DNA, the CDR3 is TGTGCCAGCAGCTTAGCGTCTCGGGGTTACGAGCAGTACTTC. It encodes CASSLASRGYEQYF.